The T cell receptor (beta chain) under discussion was sequenced for a study of T cell repertoires in cytomegalovirus infection. In TCRdb, the reads were re-called with MiXCR into one record per CDR3 protein. This table holds roughly 200,000 distinct CDR3 sequences, around two fifths found once. The V gene's germline CDR1 is GTSNPN and CDR2 SVGIG (reference sequence). CDR3 length: 14 residues. V was trimmed by 0 bases and J by 5 bases, leaving 13 bases between them. Concerning this clonotype itself: As yet, its antigen is unknown.

V gene TRBV30 combines with J gene TRBJ1-1, with D unresolved. This receptor was identified in a human donor in good health (CMV status not recorded). Some clones in this sample may be carry-over from other donors' samples. Sequences were derived from CD8+ T cells from cultured PBMCs, sampled from culture after CMV antigen stimulation. DNA for the CDR3: TGTGCCTGGAGTGTTGACGGGTCGGGAACTGAAGCTTTCTTT. Translated: CAWSVDGSGTEAFF.